One sample yielded the 5 T cell receptor beta chains listed below, sequenced in a study of cytomegalovirus exposure and HLA in healthy donors. PCR employed 60 Vbeta and 13 Jbeta primers. Profiled with immunoSEQ multiplex PCR; TCRdb holds only in-frame clones, not every one. The table lists 100,000 to 150,000 clones, over 9.5% of them singletons, with just over 4.5% in the top ten. Sequenced input: PBMCs. These receptors were obtained from a young woman in good health and CMV-seropositive.

The chain has TRBV5-4 and TRBJ1-1; 9 bases line up with TRBD1. Germline CDR1 and CDR2: SGHNT and YYREEE (reference sequence). CDR3 size: 15 residues. The trim removed 0 bases at V and 5 bases at J, leaving 5 bases unmatched. The CDR3 spells CASSLGQGVVTEAFF. The CDR3 coding sequence is TGTGCCAGCAGCTTGGGACAGGGGGTAGTAACTGAAGCTTTCTTT.

V is TRBV10-1 and J is TRBJ2-1; the D is unclear. Germline CDR1 is WNHNN and CDR2 is SYGVQD (reference sequence). Trimming removed 3 bases at V and 4 bases at J, with 7 bases between. This CDR3 is 13 amino acids long. CDR3 protein: CASSDPLYNEQFF. The CDR3, as DNA: TGCGCCAGCAGTGACCCCCTGTACAATGAGCAGTTCTTC.

This chain uses TRBV6-5 with TRBJ2-7; the match to TRBD1 covers 7 bases. Germline CDR1 and CDR2: MNHEY and SVGAGI. The CDR3 spans 15 residues. Trimming at V came to 6 bases and at J to 3 bases, leaving 11 bases not matched to a gene. This chain's CDR3 is CASSQQGIAYYEQYF. CDR3 sequence (DNA): TGTGCCAGCAGCCAACAGGGGATCGCGTACTACGAGCAGTACTTC.

This sequence joins TRBV18 and TRBJ1-1, with a possible D match to TRBD1 (5 bases). This CDR3 has 13 residues. Trimming removed 3 bases at V and 1 base at J, with 6 bases between. The V gene's germline CDR1 is KGHSH and CDR2 LQKENI. The DNA of the CDR3 is TGTGCCAGCTCACCGGGGCCGAACACTGAAGCTTTCTTT. Amino acids: CASSPGPNTEAFF.

The chain links TRBV27 to TRBJ2-1, with D unclear. Germline-derived CDR1 and CDR2 are MNHEY and SMNVEV (reference sequence). The CDR3 loop spans 13 amino acids. The V gene lost 6 bases and the J gene lost 1 base, with 7 bases spanning the gap. The CDR3 nucleotides are TGTGCCAGCAGATCCTCTTCCTACAATGAGCAGTTCTTC. Translating gives CASRSSSYNEQFF.